The sequence of this T cell receptor (beta chain) was determined in a study of shared clonotypes between healthy human individuals (dated by TCRdb to the early 2020s). Study-wide context: A couple of women and a few men aged 18 to 49 years were included in the cohort. Per donor, three plates each were used for CD4 naive and CD4 memory, two for CD8 naive, and one for CD8 memory. To estimate repertoire size and how much clonotypes are shared between individuals, the study performed deep sequencing of blood TCR repertoires from about five healthy adults. To increase sequencing depth and limit assay-specific biases, TCR repertoire library preparation and sequencing were carried out by different laboratories using diverse techniques. Per donor, leukapheresis produced somewhere between about 0.94 and 8.9 billion PBMCs.

TCR CDR3 regions were amplified from genomic DNA by multiplex PCR using the deep immunoSEQ assay. Genomic DNA extracted from each cell subset was distributed evenly over all wells of several immunoSEQ 96-well plates, and each plate served as one replicate. Each replicate PCR for sorted subsets received about 0.2 ug genomic DNA, equal to about 30,000 T cell genomes. The purified libraries were quantified using a Qubit 3.0 fluorometer, sized with a Bioanalyzer 2100, and then quantified again using the KAPA Library Quantification kit. Every immunoSEQ 96-well plate was sequenced on a separate single-read 150-cycle Illumina NextSeq 550 flow cell. The original methods were these. Because the immunoSEQ output held only junctional sequences and lacked quality scores, the filtering could not match the filtering applied to full-length reads. Sequences were annotated with PyIR, a Python wrapper for IgBLAST v1.9, and V/J genes and CDR3 were assigned using IMGT germline references. Reads with weak V/J assignments (E-value above 1e-6), missing CDR3, stop codons, out-of-frame junctions, or ambiguous translated residues were removed. V3J clonotypes were defined as sequences sharing the same inferred V gene, J gene, and CDR3 amino acid sequence. The percentage overlap between two repertoires was calculated by dividing the number of shared unique clonotypes by the size of the smaller repertoire. Repertoire richness was assessed with RTK rarefaction, the Chao1 estimator, and Recon v2.1 estimates of unobserved clonotypes. Generation probabilities for all TCRbeta clonotypes obtained by the gDNA method from a handful of donors were computed using OLGA. This immuneACCESS table, as held by TCRdb, lists in-frame sequences with V and J called but not all clones. Of the missing ones, under half trace to an unresolved V gene in checked studies; the others have no known cause. V, J and clone size reflect that table, while D and trimming were determined from the DNA. In all, the sample holds 1,400,000 or so clones, and approximately 98.5% of those were seen once. The top ten clones comprise about 0.35% of the sample.

Here is what the overall study found, with its caveats: The genetic and exposure-history diversity represented was limited by the small number of donors. Sharing across a handful of donors was observed for around 5% of naive CD4, 3% to 4% of naive CD8, about 2.3% of memory CD4, and approximately 0.41% of memory CD8 clonotypes. Higher generation probabilities were observed for clonotypes shared by all four sorted-subset donors than for non-shared clonotypes. Pairwise subsampling led to the expectation that sequencing depth would affect the degree of clonotype sharing among donors. Incomplete sequencing was indicated by rarefaction of sorted-subset datasets, despite the large sequencing depth. Sampling was limited to blood, and TCR repertoires in tissue likely differ from TCR repertoires in blood. Naive subsets generally had larger estimated clonotype richness than memory subsets did.

This clone was seen only once. The clone's antigen remains unknown. No much larger clone is present one base from it, and per-base qualities are unavailable. The germline V gene encodes CDR1 SQVTM and CDR2 ANQGSEA. Trimming removed 4 bases from V and 4 bases from J, leaving 14 bases between the germline ends. The CDR3 numbers 13 residues from cysteine through phenylalanine. The kept DNA is CDR3 alone, 39 bases in frame from the first base. The donors were healthy, HIV-negative adults who had no recently reported acute infections or vaccinations. Every donor was a Caucasian adult residing in Nashville, Tennessee, USA. CD4+ T cells were enriched through magnetic negative selection, after which naive cells were positively selected on CD45RA and the remaining negative fraction served as the memory subset. After blood collection by leukapheresis, PBMCs were isolated using Ficoll-Histopaque density gradient centrifugation and then cryopreserved in the vapor phase of liquid nitrogen. Purity and quantity of every magnetically sorted T cell population were checked by analytical flow cytometry. Genomic DNA was isolated from every sorted fraction and measured by UV absorbance on a Nanodrop 2000c.

The sequence derives from a man aged 30 to 45 in good health. This sequence uses TRBV29-1 and TRBJ2-7; no D segment can be confidently identified. The sequencing input was naive CD4+ T cells sorted from blood. Reading the label with the study, this specimen's cell subset or site is: CD45RA+ positively selected. The DNA reads as follows: TGCAGCGTTGGCGGAGCTCTCAGGTACGAGCAGTACTTC. Its product reads: CSVGGALRYEQYF.